What follows are 24 T cell receptor beta chains derived from one specimen sequenced in a study of T cell repertoires in aging, cancer and after chemotherapy. Amplification of TCR beta used genomic DNA extracted from peripheral blood. Multiplex touch-down PCR with TRB-A/B primers amplified rearranged V-D-J TRB sequences. TCRdb re-analysed the multiplex PCR reads in MiXCR, keeping a single row per CDR3 protein. This table has around 13,000 distinct CDR3 sequences, around 20% appearing once. Sequencing input: blood. The receptors come from a human donor in good health.

J is TRBJ1-1 and V is TRBV5-5; TRBD1 agrees at 10 bases. The CDR3 extends over 15 amino acids. The V and J ends lost 5 bases and 4 bases, in that order; junction bases with no gene match: 8. Looked up from germline, CDR1 is SGHKS and CDR2 is YYEKEE (reference sequence). The CDR3, as DNA: TGTGCCAGCAGGTTCCAGACAGGGGGCTTCACTGAAGCTTTCTTT. This gives the protein CASRFQTGGFTEAFF.

The chain carries TRBV12-3 or TRBV12-4 and TRBJ2-3; tentatively, D is TRBD1 (5 bases). This CDR3 is 11 amino acids long. Trimming cost V 6 bases and J 9 bases, with 10 bases left between them. CDR3 sequence: CASRQGPTQYF. The CDR3, as DNA: TGTGCCAGCAGGCAGGGCCCCACGCAGTATTTT.

To note about this clonotype: A much larger clone lies a single base off, so this may be a read error. This chain connects TRBV7-2 to TRBJ1-2; maybe TRBD1 (5 bases). Trimming cost V 4 bases and J 4 bases, with 13 bases left between them. The CDR3 has 14 amino acids. CDR1 is SGHTA, CDR2 FQGNSA, per germline. This chain's CDR3 is CASSSDMNLYGYTF. CDR3 coding DNA: TGTGCCAGCAGCTCGGACATGAACCTCTATGGCTACACCTTC.

This clonotype is medium-sized (0.01 to 0.1%) by share. The rearrangement uses TRBV29-1 and TRBJ1-2; 10 nucleotides match TRBD1. This CDR3 contains 15 residues. V shed 3 bases, J shed 1 base, and the junction held 5 bases outside the gene matches. From germline, CDR1 is SQVTM and CDR2 ANQGSEA. For the CDR3, the DNA is TGCAGCGTTGACCGGGACAGGGGTTATAACTATGGCTACACCTTC. Its translation is CSVDRDRGYNYGYTF.

This clonotype has only a few counts. This chain links TRBV5-4 with TRBJ1-1; 8 positions agree with TRBD1. This CDR3 spans 18 amino acids. The germline V gene has CDR1 SGHNT and CDR2 YYREEE (reference sequence). The junction had 14 bases not matched to a gene; V was cut back by 4 bases and J by 0 bases. CDR3 sequence reads: CASSPRMILQGVNTEAFF. CDR3 DNA: TGTGCCAGCAGCCCCAGGATGATTCTACAGGGGGTGAACACTGAAGCTTTCTTT.

For this clonotype: Just one base apart from a much larger clone, this may be a read error. The rearrangement uses TRBV18 and TRBJ2-2; the D is unclear. Germline V CDR1 and CDR2: KGHSH, LQKENI. Trimming shortened V by 5 bases and J by 3 bases, and 16 bases separated the two germline ends. CDR3 length equals 16 residues. This CDR3 reads CASSILKSRDTGELFF. DNA of the CDR3: TGTGCCAGCTCAATCCTGAAGAGCCGCGACACCGGGGAGCTGTTTTTT.

A few counts support this clonotype. The chain is built from TRBV6-4 and TRBJ1-1; D remains ambiguous. Germline V CDR1 and CDR2: MRHNA, SNTAGT. The CDR3 covers 15 residues. V was trimmed by 6 bases and J by 0 bases, leaving 14 bases between them. The CDR3 spells CASSEQPFMNTEAFF. The CDR3 bases are TGTGCCAGCAGCGAACAGCCGTTCATGAACACTGAAGCTTTCTTT.

In its sample, this clonotype was seen a few times. This chain connects TRBV6-5 to TRBJ1-1; 7 bases are a match to TRBD1. The CDR3 is made up of 15 amino acids. The J segment lost 4 bases and the V segment lost 5 bases, leaving 10 bases of the junction unmatched. The germline CDR1 and CDR2 sequences are MNHEY and SVGAGI. The chain's CDR3 is CASSQTGASGTEAFF. CDR3 DNA: TGTGCCAGCAGTCAAACAGGGGCCTCGGGCACTGAAGCTTTCTTT.

By share of the sample, this clonotype is medium-sized. The chain uses TRBV6-1 and TRBJ2-7; D not resolved. Germline CDR1 reads MNHNS; CDR2 reads SASEGT. Trimming removed 8 bases from V and 5 bases from J, with 4 bases in between. The CDR3 extends over 9 amino acids. CDR3 coding DNA: TGTGCCAGCGGGCACGAGCAGTACTTC. Translated, it gives CASGHEQYF.

By proportion, this clonotype is medium-sized. V usage is TRBV30 and J usage is TRBJ2-3, with no clear D. V gave up 2 bases and J gave up 6 bases, with 12 bases separating them. The CDR3 is made up of 13 amino acids. Germline assignment: CDR1 GTSNPN and CDR2 SVGIG (reference sequence). The DNA for the CDR3 is TGTGCCTGGAGTAGGTTTCAGGTGGATACGCAGTATTTT. The encoded protein is CAWSRFQVDTQYF.

This clonotype is classed as medium-sized. The chain is built from TRBV6-5 and TRBJ2-2; D not certain. The V end was cut by 0 bases, the J end by 4 bases, with 6 bases between. CDR3 length: 14 amino acids. In germline, CDR1 is MNHEY, CDR2 SVGAGI. The CDR3 bases are TGTGCCAGCAGTTACTCGATAGGCACCGGGGAGCTGTTTTTT. Protein product: CASSYSIGTGELFF.

V gene TRBV10-3 combines with J gene TRBJ1-1; TRBD1 aligns across 7 bases. In germline, CDR1 is ENHRY, CDR2 SYGVKD. This CDR3 has 15 amino acids. Germline trimming cut 7 bases from V and 0 bases from J; bases unmatched to any gene: 8. CDR3 nucleotide sequence: TGTGCCATCAAACCAGGGGGGGGCATGAACACTGAAGCTTTCTTT. It specifies CAIKPGGGMNTEAFF.

This clonotype has more than one count but fewer than ten. The J gene is TRBJ1-1, the V gene TRBV5-6; D not certain. This CDR3 region has 13 residues. Germline CDR1 and CDR2: SGHDT and YYEEEE. V gave up 4 bases and J gave up 1 base, with 8 bases separating them. The CDR3 loop reads CASSQTPNTEAFF. The CDR3 bases are TGTGCCAGCAGCCAAACACCGAACACTGAAGCTTTCTTT. Drawing the rest from reference TRBV5-6 and TRBJ1-1, the complete variable domain is DAGVTQSPTHLIKTRGQQVTLRCSPKSGHDTVSWYQQALGQGPQFIFQYYEEEERQRGNFPDRFSGHQFPNYSSELNVNALLLGDSALYLCASSQTPNTEAFFGQGTRLTVV.

This chain connects TRBV7-2 to TRBJ1-5; maybe TRBD1 (5 bases). CDR3 length: 17 residues. The V end lost 6 bases, the J end lost 0 bases, and 18 bases lay between the germline ends. Germline-derived CDR1 and CDR2 are SGHTA and FQGNSA. This CDR3 reads CASREVPQGYSNQPQHF. For the CDR3, the DNA is TGTGCCAGCAGGGAGGTGCCGCAGGGCTATAGCAATCAGCCCCAGCATTTT. Based on the CDR3 plus reference TRBV7-2 and TRBJ1-5, the full variable domain is GAGVSQSPSNKVTEKGKDVELRCDPISGHTALYWYRQSLGQGLEFLIYFQGNSAPDKSGLPSDRFSAERTGGSVSTLTIQRTQQEDSAVYLCASREVPQGYSNQPQHFGDGTRLSIL.

J is TRBJ1-2 and V is TRBV4-3; D remains unclear. Germline loops: CDR1 LGHNA, CDR2 YSLEER. The CDR3 consists of 14 residues. V shed 0 bases and J shed 7 bases, with 12 bases lying between them. In nucleotides, the CDR3 is TGCGCCAGCAGCCAAGATCATTTTCCGAGTGGCTACACCTTC. Translated: CASSQDHFPSGYTF.

Worth noting for this clonotype: Given a much more abundant clone one base away, this may be a read error. This chain links TRBV12-3 or TRBV12-4 with TRBJ1-1; D not certain. This CDR3 comprises 13 residues. Trimming took 6 bases from V and 7 from J, leaving 15 bases between them. The CDR3 DNA reads as TGTGCCAGCAGGCGACCGAACGTCGGTGAAGCTTTCTTT. It yields the protein CASRRPNVGEAFF.

Many counts were recorded for this clonotype. The chain carries TRBV19 and TRBJ1-5; weak D call: TRBD1 (6 bases). There are 15 residues in the CDR3. CDR1 and CDR2 from the germline V gene are LNHDA and SQIVND (reference sequence). The V and J ends lost 3 bases and 6 bases respectively, with 15 bases between them. The CDR3 here is CASSIRGRGTQPQHF. DNA of the CDR3: TGTGCCAGTAGTATTAGGGGCAGGGGTACTCAGCCCCAGCATTTT.

This clonotype was seen only a few times. The gene calls are TRBV6-5 and TRBJ1-1; D is ambiguous. The V end lost 6 bases, the J end lost 1 base, and 15 bases lay between the germline ends. The germline V gene encodes CDR1 MNHEY and CDR2 SVGAGI. The length of the CDR3 is 15 residues. The CDR3 here is CASSPPRATNTEAFF. DNA for the CDR3: TGTGCCAGCAGCCCCCCCCGGGCCACGAACACTGAAGCTTTCTTT.

The rearrangement links TRBV7-6 to TRBJ2-7; 10 positions agree with TRBD1. The V and J ends lost 2 bases and 2 bases, in that order; junction bases with no gene match: 3. CDR3 length equals 15 residues. Germline CDR1 is SGHVS and CDR2 is FNYEAQ. CDR3 loop: CASSLQGTGAYEQYF. CDR3 nucleotide sequence: TGTGCCAGCAGCTTACAAGGGACAGGGGCCTACGAGCAGTACTTC.

This clonotype is judged medium-sized. The chain links TRBV19 to TRBJ1-2; 10 bases are shared with TRBD1. V shed 5 bases, J shed 3 bases, and the junction held 6 bases outside the gene matches. The CDR3 has 15 residues. Germline CDR1 is LNHDA and CDR2 is SQIVND (reference sequence). CDR3: CASSQGQGVHYGYTF. CDR3 DNA sequence: TGTGCCAGTAGTCAAGGACAGGGGGTCCACTATGGCTACACCTTC.

This clonotype is deemed medium-sized (0.01 to 0.1%). The J gene is TRBJ2-3, the V gene TRBV19; TRBD2 matches at 9 bases. The V gene end was trimmed by 3 bases and the J gene end by 7 bases; junction bases not matched to a gene: 11. Per germline, CDR1 LNHDA and CDR2 SQIVND (reference sequence). The CDR3 length is 16 residues. This CDR3 is CASSMGLGLAGYTQYF. CDR3 DNA sequence: TGTGCCAGTAGTATGGGCTTGGGGCTAGCGGGGTATACGCAGTATTTT.

The chain is built from TRBV13 and TRBJ2-3; D remains unclear. Germline assignment: CDR1 PRHDT and CDR2 FYEKMQ (reference sequence). The CDR3 totals 13 residues. The V and J ends lost 5 bases and 1 base respectively, with 7 bases between them. DNA of the CDR3: TGTGCCAGCAGCGCTGAGGGCACAGATACGCAGTATTTT. Protein sequence: CASSAEGTDTQYF.

The chain combines TRBV7-9 with TRBJ2-7, with D perhaps matching TRBD1 (6 bases). The V gene's germline CDR1 is SEHNR and CDR2 FQNEAQ (reference sequence). V was trimmed by 3 bases and J by 5 bases, leaving 20 bases between them. This CDR3 has 16 residues. CDR3 DNA sequence: TGTGCCAGCAGCTTTAGCCGGGACATCGGATGGGACGAGCAGTACTTC. It encodes CASSFSRDIGWDEQYF.

In its sample, this clonotype ranks as medium-sized. The chain recombines TRBV4-3 with TRBJ1-2, with TRBD1 as a possible D gene (5 bases). The germline CDR1 and CDR2 sequences are LGHNA and YSLEER. The CDR3 length is 16 residues. With 0 bases removed from V and 4 bases from J, the gap between germline ends came to 15 bases. CDR3: CASSQDGTEASYGYTF. The DNA of the CDR3 is TGCGCCAGCAGCCAAGACGGGACGGAGGCCTCCTATGGCTACACCTTC.